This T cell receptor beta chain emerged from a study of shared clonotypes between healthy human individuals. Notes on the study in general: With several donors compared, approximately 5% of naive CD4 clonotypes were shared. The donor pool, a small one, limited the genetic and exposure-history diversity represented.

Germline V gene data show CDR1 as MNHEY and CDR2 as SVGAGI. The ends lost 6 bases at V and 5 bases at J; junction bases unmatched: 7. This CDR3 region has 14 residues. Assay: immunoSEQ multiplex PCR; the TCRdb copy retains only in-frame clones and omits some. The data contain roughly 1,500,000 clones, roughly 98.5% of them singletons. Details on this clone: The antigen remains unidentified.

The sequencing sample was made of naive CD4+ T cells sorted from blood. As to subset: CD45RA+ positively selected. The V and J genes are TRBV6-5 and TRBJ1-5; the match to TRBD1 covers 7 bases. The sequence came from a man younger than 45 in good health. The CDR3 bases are TGTGCCAGCAGCATCGACAGGGCCTATCAGCCCCAGCATTTT. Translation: CASSIDRAYQPQHF.